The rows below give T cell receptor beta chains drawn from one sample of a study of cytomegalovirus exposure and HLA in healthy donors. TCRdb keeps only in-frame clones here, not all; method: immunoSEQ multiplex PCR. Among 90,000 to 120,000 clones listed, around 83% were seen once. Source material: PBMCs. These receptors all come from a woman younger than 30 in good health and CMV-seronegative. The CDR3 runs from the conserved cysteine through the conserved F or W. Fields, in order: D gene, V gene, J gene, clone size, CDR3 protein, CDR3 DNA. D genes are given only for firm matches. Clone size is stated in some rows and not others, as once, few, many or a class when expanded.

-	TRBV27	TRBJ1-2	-	CASSLAQTYGYTF	TGTGCCAGCAGTTTAGCACAGACCTATGGCTACACCTTC
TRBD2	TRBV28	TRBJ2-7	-	CASSSPLAGYEQYF	TGTGCCAGCAGTTCCCCACTAGCGGGGTACGAGCAGTACTTC
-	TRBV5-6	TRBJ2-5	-	CASQLGQNQETQYF	TGTGCCAGCCAACTTGGACAGAACCAAGAGACCCAGTACTTC
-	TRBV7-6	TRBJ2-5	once	CASSLSPPPGTQYF	TGTGCCAGCAGCTTAAGTCCTCCCCCAGGGACCCAGTACTTC
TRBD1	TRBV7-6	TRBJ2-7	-	CASSNNPGQGAGEQYF	TGTGCCAGCAGCAACAACCCGGGACAGGGGGCGGGTGAGCAGTACTTC
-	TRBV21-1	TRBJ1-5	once	CASSKGDFQNQPQHF	TGTGCCAGCAGCAAAGGGGACTTTCAAAATCAGCCCCAGCATTTT
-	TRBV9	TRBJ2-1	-	CASSVAVTGGNVQFF	TGTGCCAGCAGCGTAGCTGTGACTGGCGGCAATGTGCAGTTCTTC
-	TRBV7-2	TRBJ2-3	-	CASSPPRGHTDTQYF	TGTGCCAGCAGCCCCCCGCGGGGGCACACAGATACGCAGTATTTT
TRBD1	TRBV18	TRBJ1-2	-	CASSVGTGSYGYTF	TGTGCCAGCTCAGTCGGGACAGGATCCTATGGCTACACCTTC
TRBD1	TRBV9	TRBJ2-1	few	CASSVTGGRDNEQFF	TGTGCCAGCAGCGTGACAGGGGGTAGGGACAATGAGCAGTTCTTC